The text below deals with one T cell receptor (beta chain). This clonotype was found a few times. This clone's antigen is unknown. It has no much larger one-base neighbor in the sample; base qualities were not kept. This sample's time point label indicates: newly diagnosed GD, antithyroid drugs for less than 3 months. For both TCR sequencing and RNA sequencing, RNA was extracted from PBMCs in TRIzol. The diagnosis of Graves' disease followed American Thyroid Association guidelines. Patients were recruited from an endocrinology department in Xi'an, China. From each patient, 7.5 to 9.5 milliliters of peripheral blood was collected into an EDTA anticoagulant tube. Ficoll Paque Plus density gradient separation was used to isolate PBMCs, and no additional T cell sorting was done. RNA quality was checked with an Agilent 2100 Bioanalyzer and agarose gel, and concentration with a NanoDrop 2000. The entry originates in a study of regulatory T cells in long-lasting Graves disease (dated by TCRdb to 2020 to 2022). As for the study more broadly: Patients with newly diagnosed Graves' disease had been on antithyroid drugs for under 3 months. TCR sequencing covered about 13 persistent and approximately 20 newly diagnosed Graves' disease patients, around 35 samples in total. Peripheral blood TCR sequencing and RNA sequencing compared persistent Graves' disease patients with newly diagnosed Graves' disease patients. The study took place in China and was registered as a clinical trial. Results and caveats for the whole study, not just this receptor: Sequencing and analysis were restricted to the TCR beta chain. Because the primary lesion, thyroid tissue, could not be accessed, the study looked at peripheral blood alone. Persistent disease showed preferential use of TRBV28, TRBJ1-2 and TRBJ2-5, whereas newly diagnosed disease favored TRBV20-1 and TRBJ2-1. The authors noted that the small sample size was a limitation that may lower accuracy. Compared with newly diagnosed patients, patients with persistent Graves' disease had lower TCR Shannon entropy and fewer highly expanded clones, which suggests clonal expansion. A larger number of public clonotypes was shared among persistent patients (around 2,700) than among newly diagnosed patients (approximately 1,000).

Including the terminal cysteine and phenylalanine, the CDR3 comprises 16 residues. The retained sequence is limited to the CDR3, 48 bases, with the frame set at the first base. Compared with germline, V lacks 5 bases and J lacks 1 base; bases without a gene match: 6. CDR1 and CDR2 were assigned from the germline V gene as ENHRY and SYGVKD. Libraries were made using multiplex PCR. The run used an Illumina HiSeq 4000. To build TCR beta libraries, CDR3 regions were amplified by Arm-PCR using iRepertoire HTBI primers. Before sequencing, the PCR products underwent gel purification. Concerning the study's data processing: Gene usage analysis of CDR3 amino acid clonotypes used the 62 TRBV and 11 to 15 TRBJ segments found across samples. COPE and FqMerger were used to merge filtered high-quality paired reads into contigs. BLAST was used to align contigs to the IMGT TRBV, TRBD and TRBJ reference genes, and CDR3 was defined following IMGT. Highly expanded clones were defined as clonotypes with a frequency above 0.1%. Shannon entropy was used to measure repertoire diversity, and the Gini coefficient was used to measure V-J evenness. Public clonotypes were defined as clonotypes shared by more than one individual. The raw public reads went through TCRdb reprocessing: fastp at Q25, MiXCR clone calling, in-frame beta chains kept. Here each entry gathers all rows of one CDR3 protein and keeps the most common genes and DNA. The V and J calls come from TCRdb's annotation, not from the publication. The sample records around 450,000 distinct CDR3 sequences, under 20% of which are singletons. The ten most abundant clones make up 12% of the sample.

The same sample was also used in a study of T cells in Graves' hyperthyroidism and ophthalmopathy. As noted in the second study: Graves' hyperthyroidism was defined as stable when no progression to ophthalmopathy occurred over 18 months of follow-up. Hyperthyroidism patients were newly diagnosed, had a disease duration of under 2 months, and were aged 18 to 65 years. Exclusion was applied to patients with uncontrolled infections, other autoimmune diseases, pregnancy or lactation. Diagnoses relied on clinical symptoms, serum thyroxine and TRAb, thyroid ultrasound and orbital computed tomography. For the first round of RT-PCR on the TCR CDR3, the HTBI primer set was used together with the Qiagen OneStep RT-PCR kit. Blood samples also contained most of the expanded thyroid clonotypes (frequency above 0.001), which suggests that blood repertoires may reflect thyroid immune responses. In cross-validation, a model built on a 13 V-J signature told ophthalmopathy apart from stable hyperthyroidism with approximately 90% sensitivity and roughly 81% specificity, and in testing the same model reached 80%/75%. In validation, progression to ophthalmopathy was predicted by the model with 70.59% sensitivity and 72% to 80% specificity, a median of about 6.4 months before onset. A discovery cohort of about 95 patients, about 43 with Graves' ophthalmopathy and 55 to 60 with stable Graves' hyperthyroidism, was used to find distinguishing TCR V-J signatures. Prospective prediction of ophthalmopathy was tested in an independent validation cohort of 18 hyperthyroidism patients and 15 to 17 patients who later progressed to ophthalmopathy. The approximately 100 discovery patients were divided at random into training and test sets in a 7:3 ratio. In addition, the study compared T-cell repertoires in thyroid tissue and in blood from roughly 6 Graves' hyperthyroidism patients. Following sampling, methimazole starting at 30 mg daily was given to hyperthyroidism patients, and high-dose intravenous methylprednisolone was given to ophthalmopathy patients. Libraries were constructed in a second round of multiplex PCR, after which size selection and purification were performed. The libraries were sequenced on an Illumina HiSeq2000 using paired-end 100 bp reads. SOAPnuke was used to process the raw data, with reads discarded if the reads contained adapters or uncalled bases, had a mean Phred below 15, or lacked an exact constant-primer or identifier match. COPE v1.2.5 was used to merge the high-quality paired reads, and each unique nucleotide sequence was defined as a clonotype. MiTCR v1.1 was used to align clonotypes to the IMGT TRBV, TRBD and TRBJ reference segments. Analysis was restricted to V-J combinations with a frequency above 0.0001, which covered 98% to 99.2% of repertoires. The TCS score was defined as the ratio of F50 (clonal expansion) to E x V (chaos), calculated using BLOSUM62-based TCRdist between CDR3 peptides within each V-J. Welch's t-statistics and random forest reduced several hundred V-J features to roughly 13, which were used in a naive Bayes classifier (R e1071). No statistical method was used to fix the sample size in advance, and group allocation was not hidden from the investigators. The paper describes TCR Vbeta CDR3 sequencing of fewer than 150 peripheral blood samples, made up of roughly 45 ophthalmopathy patients, roughly 80 hyperthyroidism patients and around 17 progressor patients.

Sequenced here: peripheral blood mononuclear cells (PBMCs), sampled at new diagnosis, from a patient treated with antithyroid drugs. This TCR derives from a man in his forties with Graves disease. Donor details come from another sample of the same person, matched by shared clones. This chain is built from TRBV10-3 and TRBJ1-1; the junction holds 11 bases that match TRBD1. The DNA sequence is given as TGTGCCATCAGTTCTAGGGACAGGGGGGGGAACACTGAAGCTTTCTTT. Its product reads: CAISSRDRGGNTEAFF.